This T cell receptor beta chain stems from a study of blood T cell repertoires in COVID-19. Whole-study context: Spain, Italy and the United States supplied samples that represented acute and convalescent COVID-19. The cDNA or gDNA used as material had been derived from T cells, B-cell-depleted T cells, or PBMCs.

The CDR3 spans 14 residues. Germline V gene sequence: CDR1 SGDLS, CDR2 YYNGEE. V lost 3 bases, J lost 2 bases, and 3 bases stayed unmatched. In the original analysis: Nucleated cell number was recorded as an estimate derived from reference gene primer amplification. Here immunoSEQ multiplex PCR was the method, and the copy in TCRdb shows in-frame clones only, minus some. The V and J calls and clone size were taken over from that table, and D and trimming were inferred from the DNA. Among over 110,000 clones listed, 88% were seen once. The chain recombines TRBV9 with TRBJ2-5, with 8 bases identical to TRBD2. This sequence originates from a human donor in a cohort sampled during active COVID-19. The sequenced sample was peripheral blood. CDR3 protein: CASSESSGQETQYF. The DNA for the CDR3 is TGTGCCAGCAGCGAGTCTAGCGGGCAAGAGACCCAGTACTTC.